The 3 T cell receptor beta chains in this list originate from one sample, sequenced in a study of shared clonotypes between healthy human individuals. Clones were read by immunoSEQ multiplex PCR, and TCRdb kept only the in-frame ones, dropping some. The profile shows roughly 1,800,000 clones, about 95% of them singletons. The naive CD8 population came from CD45RO-negative cells selected for CCR7, without terminally differentiated effector memory CD45RA+ cells. Sequencing was done on a sample of naive CD8+ T cells sorted from blood. These receptors were collected from a man aged 18 to 30 in good health.

In DNA form, the CDR3 reads TGCGCCAGCAGCTTGGAGGGACAGGGATTAACAGATACGCAGTATTTT. Translation: CASSLEGQGLTDTQYF. The chain couples TRBV5-1 to TRBJ2-3; TRBD1 matches at 9 bases. The V segment lost 0 bases and the J segment 3 bases; nucleotides outside the gene matches: 5. CDR3 length: 16 residues. Germline V gene data show CDR1 as SGHRS and CDR2 as YFSETQ. The variable domain in full, completed from reference TRBV5-1 and TRBJ2-3, reads KAGVTQTPRYLIKTRGQQVTLSCSPISGHRSVSWYQQTPGQGLQFLFEYFSETQRNKGNFPGRFSGRQFSNSRSEMNVSTLELGDSALYLCASSLEGQGLTDTQYFGPGTRLTVL.

The genes are TRBV13 and TRBJ2-1; possibly TRBD1 for D (6 bases). Trimming cost V 7 bases and J 5 bases, with 12 bases left between them. The CDR3 is 13 amino acids. In germline, CDR1 is PRHDT, CDR2 FYEKMQ (reference sequence). In nucleotides, the CDR3 is TGTGCCAGCACCCTCCCAGGGGACAATGAGCAGTTCTTC. As protein: CASTLPGDNEQFF.

A remark on this clone: This CDR3 is also generated by other DNA sequences in the sample. This sequence joins TRBV5-1 and TRBJ1-2; D remains unclear. Trimming cost V 4 bases and J 3 bases, with 7 bases left between them. Germline V gene sequence: CDR1 SGHRS, CDR2 YFSETQ. CDR3 length: 12 amino acids. The CDR3 sequence is CASSTGDYGYTF. CDR3 nucleotides: TGCGCCAGCAGCACCGGTGACTATGGCTACACCTTC.